The TCR beta chain described here comes from a study of shared clonotypes between healthy human individuals (TCRdb year 2020). Study-wide context: The cohort comprised two women and three men aged 18 to 49 years. For each donor, three plates each were used for CD4 naive and CD4 memory, two plates were used for CD8 naive, and one plate was used for CD8 memory. Blood TCR repertoires of a handful of healthy adults were deeply sequenced to estimate repertoire size and the extent of clonotype sharing between individuals. To increase sequencing depth and limit assay-specific biases, different laboratories used diverse techniques to prepare libraries and sequence TCR repertoires. Leukapheresis yielded between about 0.9 and 9 billion PBMCs per donor.

Points on this clone: No antigen is known for it. Base qualities are not at hand, and no much larger clone is one base apart.

Overall study outcomes, separate from this receptor: Estimated clonotype richness was generally larger for naive than for memory subsets. Sampling was limited to blood, and TCR repertoires in tissue likely differ from TCR repertoires in blood. Across a few donors, about 4.5% of naive CD4, roughly 3.4% of naive CD8, about 2% of memory CD4, and around 0.4% of memory CD8 clonotypes were shared. Rarefaction of sorted-subset datasets indicated incomplete sequencing despite the large sequencing depth. Pairwise subsampling indicated that sequencing depth was expected to affect the degree of clonotype sharing among donors. The genetic and exposure-history diversity represented was limited by the small number of donors. Compared with non-shared clonotypes, the clonotypes found in all four sorted-subset donors had higher generation probabilities.

Trimming accounts for 1 base at V and 15 bases at J, while the number of junction bases matched to no gene is 8. Reading from cysteine to phenylalanine, the CDR3 counts 14 amino acids. The sequence is cut down to CDR3 DNA, 42 bases in frame from base 1. In the germline V gene, CDR1 corresponds to MNHNS and CDR2 to SASEGT. The donors were healthy, HIV-negative adults with no recently reported acute infections or vaccinations. Every donor was a Caucasian adult residing in Nashville, Tennessee, USA. CD4+ T cells were enriched through magnetic negative selection, after which naive cells were positively selected on CD45RA and the remaining negative fraction served as the memory subset. Blood was obtained by leukapheresis, after which PBMCs were separated by Ficoll-Histopaque density gradient centrifugation and cryopreserved in liquid nitrogen vapor phase. Analytical flow cytometry was used to check the purity and quantity of every magnetically sorted T cell population. Each sorted fraction had its genomic DNA isolated and then quantified by UV absorbance on a Nanodrop 2000c.

Using the deep immunoSEQ assay, TCR CDR3 regions were amplified from genomic DNA by multiplex PCR. Extracted genomic DNA from each cell subset was distributed evenly across all wells of several immunoSEQ 96-well plates, and each plate was treated as a replicate. For sorted subsets, each replicate PCR was loaded with 150 to 250 ng genomic DNA, equivalent to 25,000 to 35,000 T cell genomes. Purified libraries were measured with a Qubit 3.0 fluorometer, size-checked on a Bioanalyzer 2100, and measured again with the KAPA Library Quantification kit. Every immunoSEQ 96-well plate was sequenced on a separate single-read 150-cycle Illumina NextSeq 550 flow cell. The source study handled its data this way. The immunoSEQ output contained only junctional sequences without quality scores, so filtering could not match that applied to full-length reads. Sequences were annotated with PyIR, a Python wrapper for IgBLAST v1.9, and V/J genes and CDR3 were assigned using IMGT germline references. Reads were filtered out if the reads had weak V/J assignments (E-value above 1e-6), no CDR3, stop codons, out-of-frame junctions, or ambiguous translated residues. A V3J clonotype was defined by an identical inferred V gene, J gene, and CDR3 amino acid sequence. Percentage overlap between repertoires was calculated by dividing the number of shared unique clonotypes by the size of the smaller repertoire. Richness of each repertoire was evaluated using RTK rarefaction, the Chao1 estimator, and Recon v2.1 estimates of unobserved clonotypes. Generation probabilities were computed with OLGA for all TCRbeta clonotypes obtained by the gDNA method from a handful of donors. TCRdb provides this immuneACCESS table in a form limited to in-frame rearrangements. Some clones are lacking; in checked studies, under half of them reflect an unresolved V gene, and why the rest are absent is not known. That table supplies the V and J calls and clone size; D and trimming were determined from the DNA. Recorded for this sample are 550,000 to 700,000 clones; around three quarters of them occurred a single time. The biggest ten clones account for about 1.8% of the sample.

This receptor was obtained from a woman in her twenties or thirties in good health. Sequenced material: memory CD4+ T cells sorted from blood. This sample's cell subset or site label indicates: CD45RA-negative fraction. The V and J genes are TRBV6-1 and TRBJ2-1, and 11 bases in between align with TRBD2. The encoded CDR3 is CASSEVAGGPSMFF. The DNA sequence is as follows: TGTGCCAGCAGTGAAGTAGCGGGAGGGCCAAGCATGTTCTTC.